The rows below give T cell receptor beta chains drawn from one sample of a study of response to subunit inactivated influenza vaccine. In TCRdb, the RT-PCR reads were re-called with MiXCR into one record per CDR3 protein. Of more than 700,000 distinct CDR3 sequences listed, less than 25% were seen once; the top ten hold 10%. The source was PBMCs from blood, collected roughly 5 days after vaccination. Source of these receptors: a man over 45 who received an inactivated influenza vaccine. The CDR3 runs from the conserved cysteine through the conserved F or W. Fields, in order: D gene, V gene, clone size, J gene, CDR3 protein, CDR3 DNA. A D gene is named only where the DNA matches it firmly. Where a row states a size, it is once, few, many or the class of an expanded clone; other rows omit it.

>NA|TRBV10-3|NA|TRBJ2-7
CAISESTGFYYEQYF
TGTGCCATCAGTGAGTCGACGGGATTCTACTACGAGCAGTACTTC
>TRBD2|TRBV5-1|NA|TRBJ2-1
CASSLGEGGRALYNEQFF
TGCGCCAGCAGCTTGGGCGAGGGCGGGAGGGCCCTCTACAATGAGCAGTTCTTC
>NA|TRBV7-9|once|TRBJ2-5
CASSGRETKETQYF
TGTGCCAGCAGCGGACGGGAGACTAAAGAGACCCAGTACTTC
>TRBD2|TRBV20-1|NA|TRBJ2-1
CSASGTSGGLSYNEQFF
TGCAGTGCTAGCGGTACTAGCGGGGGACTCTCCTACAATGAGCAGTTCTTC
>TRBD2|TRBV6-1|few|TRBJ2-7
CASSRTLGGSYEQYF
TGTGCCAGCAGTCGGACCCTCGGGGGGTCCTACGAGCAGTACTTC
>NA|TRBV5-5|NA|TRBJ1-5
CASSLESGVREPQHF
TGTGCCAGCAGCTTGGAGTCAGGGGTTAGGGAGCCCCAGCATTTT
>TRBD1|TRBV20-1|few|TRBJ2-7
CSARHSGTGAYEQYF
TGCAGTGCTAGACACTCCGGGACAGGGGCCTACGAGCAGTACTTC
>NA|TRBV29-1|few|TRBJ1-1
CSVAGVRETEAFF
TGCAGCGTTGCTGGGGTCAGGGAGACTGAAGCTTTCTTT
>TRBD1|TRBV4-2|many|TRBJ1-2
CASSQDIGTDYGYTF
TGTGCCAGCAGCCAAGACATAGGGACAGACTATGGCTACACCTTC
>TRBD2|TRBV7-9|few|TRBJ2-3
CASSRIGGKTDTQYF
TGTGCCAGCAGCCGAATCGGGGGGAAGACAGATACGCAGTATTTT
>NA|TRBV5-1|few|TRBJ2-3
CASRTRPSTDTQYF
TGCGCCAGCAGGACTAGACCTAGCACAGATACGCAGTATTTT
>NA|TRBV20-1|NA|TRBJ1-2
CSVSTENYGYTF
TGCAGTGTTTCGACAGAAAACTATGGCTACACCTTC
>TRBD1|TRBV7-9|NA|TRBJ1-5
CASSLSGQGGQPQHF
TGTGCCAGCAGCTTATCTGGACAGGGGGGACAGCCCCAGCATTTT
>NA|TRBV5-4|once|TRBJ1-4
CASSSDSLNEKLFF
TGTGCCAGCTCTTCTGACAGTTTAAATGAAAAACTGTTTTTT
>NA|TRBV5-6|few|TRBJ1-6
CASSLPAGQPLHF
TGTGCCAGCAGCCTCCCGGCCGGGCAACCCCTCCACTTT
>NA|TRBV6-2/TRBV6-3|NA|TRBJ2-3
CASSYLISGGGYTDTQYF
TGTGCCAGCAGTTACCTCATCTCGGGGGGCGGTTACACAGATACGCAGTATTTT
>NA|TRBV6-5|few|TRBJ2-3
CASSSPVGSDTQYF
TGTGCCAGCAGTTCCCCCGTGGGGTCAGATACGCAGTATTTT
>NA|TRBV6-1|NA|TRBJ2-1
CASSDFRGGQFF
NA
>TRBD2|TRBV10-3|NA|TRBJ2-2
CAIGLAGGRTGELFF
TGTGCCATCGGACTAGCGGGAGGACGGACCGGGGAGCTGTTTTTT
>TRBD1|TRBV12-3/TRBV12-4|many|TRBJ2-7
CASSQGQGPTYEQYF
TGTGCCAGCAGCCAAGGACAGGGGCCAACCTACGAGCAGTACTTC
>NA|TRBV7-2|NA|TRBJ1-5
CATSERGSTYQPQHF
TGTGCCACCAGCGAACGCGGTTCTACCTATCAGCCCCAGCATTTT
>TRBD2|TRBV24-1|NA|TRBJ2-5
CATRKLAGGTQYF
TGTGCCACCAGAAAACTAGCGGGAGGGACCCAGTACTTC
>NA|TRBV29-1|NA|TRBJ2-7
CSVADSGPYEQYF
TGCAGCGTTGCGGACAGCGGCCCATACGAGCAGTACTTC
>NA|TRBV10-3|many|TRBJ2-7
CAIRAGTAGGEQYF
TGTGCCATCAGGGCAGGGACAGCCGGGGGGGAGCAGTACTTC
>TRBD2|TRBV20-1|NA|TRBJ2-3
CSARDLSAGDGNTQYF
TGCAGTGCTAGAGATCTATCGGCGGGAGACGGAAATACGCAGTATTTT
>NA|TRBV24-1|few|TRBJ2-2
CATSDFRRVDGELFF
TGTGCCACCAGTGATTTCCGCAGGGTTGACGGGGAGCTGTTTTTT
>NA|TRBV7-2|NA|TRBJ2-3
CASSAGPVTDTQYF
TGTGCCAGCAGCGCGGGACCGGTCACAGATACGCAGTATTTT
>TRBD2|TRBV7-2|NA|TRBJ2-5
CASSLVAGLAGGETQYF
TGTGCCAGCAGCTTAGTCGCCGGGCTAGCGGGAGGAGAGACCCAGTACTTC
>NA|TRBV7-2|few|TRBJ2-5
CASSLNVGKETQYF
TGTGCCAGCAGCTTGAATGTGGGCAAAGAGACCCAGTACTTC
>NA|TRBV5-1|NA|TRBJ2-2
CATGLGTSTGELFF
TGCGCCACGGGATTAGGGACGAGCACCGGGGAGCTGTTTTTT
>NA|TRBV6-6|NA|TRBJ2-4
CASGFGKNIQYF
TGTGCCAGCGGGTTTGGCAAAAACATTCAGTACTTC
>TRBD2|TRBV10-3|few|TRBJ2-1
CASGTSGGRITHEQFF
TGTGCATCGGGGACTAGCGGGGGGCGAATTACCCATGAGCAGTTCTTC
>NA|TRBV12-3/TRBV12-4|NA|TRBJ2-4
CASSVDINIQYF
TGTGCCAGCAGTGTGGACATAAACATTCAGTACTTC